One and the same sample provided the 23 T cell receptor beta chains below, sequenced in a study of blood T cell repertoires in COVID-19. TCRdb keeps only in-frame clones here, not all; method: immunoSEQ multiplex PCR. The data show 69,000 or so clones, under 85% seen once. Sequenced input: peripheral blood. These receptors came from a man aged 50-60 years with COVID-19, enrolled during active disease.

This rearrangement joins TRBV7-2 to TRBJ2-5; maybe TRBD2 (6 bases). Trimming took off 0 bases at V and 6 bases at J, with 20 bases between the two ends. The length of the CDR3 is 17 residues. Germline CDR1 and CDR2: SGHTA and FQGNSA. CDR3 protein: CASSLAIGAGGTKTQYF. The DNA of the CDR3 is TGTGCCAGCAGCTTAGCGATAGGGGCAGGAGGGACGAAGACCCAGTACTTC.

The V call is TRBV6-5, the J call TRBJ2-5; no reliable D call. CDR1 is MNHEY, CDR2 SVGAGI, per germline. The germline V and J ends were trimmed by 8 bases and 4 bases, with 8 bases remaining between them. CDR3 length: 11 amino acids. Here the CDR3 DNA reads TGTGCCAGCGCAGAGGTAGAGACCCAGTACTTC. As protein: CASAEVETQYF.

The chain links TRBV4-1 to TRBJ2-1; possible D gene TRBD2, 5 bases. The CDR3 is 13 amino acids. Trimming shortened V by 4 bases and J by 5 bases, and 9 bases separated the two germline ends. CDR1 MGHRA and CDR2 YSYEKL come from the germline V gene. CDR3 region: CASSPDWNNEQFF. For the CDR3, the DNA is TGCGCCAGCAGCCCGGACTGGAACAATGAGCAGTTCTTC.

The chain combines TRBV27 with TRBJ1-2, with 7 nucleotides matching TRBD1. The V gene's germline CDR1 is MNHEY and CDR2 SMNVEV (reference sequence). The CDR3 sequence is 14 residues long. J gave up 4 bases and V 0 bases, and 2 bases lay outside the gene matches. The CDR3 DNA sequence: TGTGCCAGCAGTTTATCGGGGACAGCCTATGGCTACACCTTC. Translating it yields CASSLSGTAYGYTF.

This clone has a handful of counts. The chain has TRBV19 and TRBJ1-3; D gene unclear. V shed 8 bases and J shed 4 bases, with 15 bases lying between them. Germline V gives CDR1 LNHDA, CDR2 SQIVND (reference sequence). This CDR3 region has 14 residues. The CDR3 sequence is CASAHRNKGNTIYF. The CDR3 DNA is TGTGCCAGTGCACACAGAAATAAAGGAAACACCATATATTTT.

This clone was recorded only once. This sequence joins TRBV30 and TRBJ2-7; TRBD2 aligns across 10 bases. CDR3 length: 13 residues. After removal of 5 bases from V and 2 bases from J, the junction contained 3 bases not matched to a gene. The germline gives CDR1 GTSNPN, CDR2 SVGIG (reference sequence). CDR3 protein: CAWERGGTYEQYF. The CDR3 nucleotides are TGTGCCTGGGAGCGGGGGGGCACCTACGAGCAGTACTTC.

This clone was observed a few times. The chain joins TRBV9 to TRBJ1-1, with D perhaps matching TRBD1 (6 bases). V was shortened by 0 bases and J by 3 bases, with 9 bases between the two germline ends. Germline V gene lookup returns CDR1 SGDLS and CDR2 YYNGEE. This CDR3 region has 14 residues. The CDR3 DNA sequence: TGTGCCAGCAGCGTAGTTGGGGGCTACACTGAAGCTTTCTTT. Translating it yields CASSVVGGYTEAFF.

This rearrangement joins TRBV5-1 to TRBJ1-2, with D possibly matching TRBD1 (6 bases). CDR1 SGHRS and CDR2 YFSETQ come from the germline V gene. The CDR3 consists of 14 residues. Trimming stripped 0 bases from V and 2 bases from J, with 8 bases between. The DNA of the CDR3 is TGCGCCAGCAGCTTGGCAGGGGACAACTATGGCTACACCTTC. Translating it yields CASSLAGDNYGYTF.

The table lists this clone with a few counts. The chain recombines TRBV5-4 with TRBJ2-2, with 10 bases identical to TRBD2. The germline V gene has CDR1 SGHNT and CDR2 YYREEE (reference sequence). The CDR3 has 15 residues. Trimming cost V 4 bases and J 5 bases; bases outside gene matches: 5. The CDR3 nucleotides read TGTGCCAGCAGCCTAAGAGCGGGGGGGACCGGGGAGCTGTTTTTT. It codes for CASSLRAGGTGELFF.

The genes are TRBV3-1 (or the pseudogene TRBV3-2) and TRBJ1-2; 7 bases agree with TRBD1. Germline-derived CDR1 and CDR2 are LGHDT and YNNKEL (reference sequence). This CDR3 is 12 amino acids long. The ends lost 4 bases at V and 8 bases at J; junction bases unmatched: 4. The CDR3 DNA sequence: TGTGCCAGCAGCCCGTCGGACAGGGGCTACACCTTC. It specifies CASSPSDRGYTF.

The rearrangement joins TRBV3-1 (or the pseudogene TRBV3-2) to TRBJ2-2, with 12 bases aligning to TRBD2. The germline V gene has CDR1 LGHDT and CDR2 YNNKEL (reference sequence). V shed 3 bases, J shed 6 bases, and the junction held 5 bases outside the gene matches. The CDR3 loop spans 16 amino acids. CDR3 nucleotides: TGTGCCAGCAGCCAGTCGCTAGCGGGGGGGGCCGGGGAGCTGTTTTTT. Translated: CASSQSLAGGAGELFF.

The chain employs TRBV18 and TRBJ1-3; 7 bases line up with TRBD1. This CDR3 region has 15 residues. V trimming: 6 bases; J trimming: 4 bases; junction bases outside the gene matches: 9. The germline CDR1 and CDR2 sequences are KGHSH and LQKENI. The CDR3 coding sequence is TGTGCCAGCTCTCAAACAGGGGACGGAGGAAACACCATATATTTT. This gives the protein CASSQTGDGGNTIYF. The full variable domain, its missing parts supplied by reference TRBV18 and TRBJ1-3, is NAGVMQNPRHLVRRRGQEARLRCSPMKGHSHVYWYRQLPEEGLKFMVYLQKENIIDESGMPKERFSAEFPKEGPSILRIQQVVRGDSAAYFCASSQTGDGGNTIYFGEGSWLTVV.

The chain uses TRBV19 and TRBJ1-6, with no clear D. The germline V gene has CDR1 LNHDA and CDR2 SQIVND (reference sequence). This CDR3 region has 11 residues. Trimming cost V 3 bases and J 15 bases, with 9 bases left between them. CDR3 amino acids: CASSMSQNLHF. In DNA form, the CDR3 reads TGTGCCAGTAGTATGTCACAGAACCTCCACTTT.

V usage is TRBV30 and J usage is TRBJ1-2, with 12 nucleotides matching TRBD1. This CDR3 region has 17 residues. From germline, CDR1 is GTSNPN and CDR2 SVGIG (reference sequence). J was trimmed by 6 bases and V by 0 bases; bases with no gene match: 11. Here the CDR3 DNA reads TGTGCCTGGAGTGTATCCGGGCTCGGGACAGGGGGCGATGGCTACACCTTC. Protein product: CAWSVSGLGTGGDGYTF. Using reference TRBV30 and TRBJ1-2 for the parts outside the CDR3, the full variable domain is SQTIHQWPATLVQPVGSPLSLECTVEGTSNPNLYWYRQAAGRGLQLLFYSVGIGQISSEVPQNLSASRPQDRQFILSSKKLLLSDSGFYLCAWSVSGLGTGGDGYTFGSGTRLTVV.

The CDR3 bases are TGTGCCAGCAGGAAGGGGGAGTATGGCTACACCTTC. Protein sequence: CASRKGEYGYTF. The chain couples TRBV2 to TRBJ1-2; D perhaps matches TRBD1 (6 bases). CDR3 length equals 12 residues. The germline gives CDR1 SNHLY, CDR2 FYNNEI. V dropped 6 bases and J dropped 5 bases, with 10 bases sitting between them.

This sequence joins TRBV6-5 and TRBJ2-1; 13 bases are a match to TRBD2. CDR1 and CDR2 from the germline V gene are MNHEY and SVGAGI. V dropped 6 bases and J dropped 4; count of bases not matched to a gene: 3. The CDR3 sequence is 15 residues long. CDR3 DNA sequence: TGTGCCAGCAGATTACTAGCGGGGGGGTACAATGAGCAGTTCTTC. This encodes CASRLLAGGYNEQFF.

This clone was found once. The J gene is TRBJ1-1, the V gene TRBV19; D remains unclear. The CDR3 is 15 residues long. V lost 5 bases, J lost 4 bases, and 17 bases lay in between. Germline V CDR1 and CDR2: LNHDA, SQIVND (reference sequence). This CDR3 reads CASSVGGRLGTEAFF. The CDR3 DNA reads TGTGCCAGTAGTGTAGGCGGGCGTTTGGGCACTGAAGCTTTCTTT.

The gene calls are TRBV5-1 and TRBJ2-7, with TRBD2 matching 10 bases. V was pared by 2 bases and J by 4 bases, with 15 bases of the junction left unmatched. Germline CDR1 SGHRS, CDR2 YFSETQ. This CDR3 has 18 residues. CDR3 coding DNA: TGCGCCAGCAGCTTAGCTCCTAGCGGGGGTGCCACATTTTACGAGCAGTACTTC. Encoded protein: CASSLAPSGGATFYEQYF.

In this sample, this clone turned up once. This chain uses TRBV7-3 with TRBJ2-2, with D possibly matching TRBD1 (5 bases). The ends were cut back, 5 bases at V and 0 bases at J, with 13 bases in the middle. The CDR3 runs 16 residues. Germline V CDR1 and CDR2: SGHTA, FQGTGA. CDR3 DNA sequence: TGTGCCAGCAGCCCACAACCAGGGCCGAACACCGGGGAGCTGTTTTTT. It yields the protein CASSPQPGPNTGELFF.

Here the CDR3 reads CASRELGYGYTF. CDR3 nucleotide sequence: TGTGCCAGCAGGGAGCTCGGCTATGGCTACACCTTC. J is TRBJ1-2 and V is TRBV6-6; D is unclear. CDR1 and CDR2 from the germline V gene are MNHNY and SVGAGI (reference sequence). The CDR3 runs to 12 residues. Trimming pared 6 bases from V and 4 bases from J, leaving 9 bases between.

The CDR3 DNA follows: TGTGCCAGCAGCTCGACGGGGCGGGGGGGCACAGATACGCAGTATTTT. Protein product: CASSSTGRGGTDTQYF. The chain recombines TRBV4-2 with TRBJ2-3; 8 bases line up with TRBD2. The J segment lost 1 base and the V segment lost 5 bases, leaving 8 bases of the junction unmatched. This CDR3 has 16 residues. Looked up from germline, CDR1 is LGHNA and CDR2 is YNFKEQ.

The rearrangement uses TRBV14 and TRBJ2-5, with TRBD1 matching over 10 bases. After removal of 4 bases from V and 1 base from J, the junction contained 3 bases not matched to a gene. Germline V gives CDR1 SGHDN, CDR2 FVKESK. This CDR3 contains 15 residues. The chain's CDR3 is CASSRTGGIQETQYF. CDR3 sequence (DNA): TGTGCCAGCAGCCGGACAGGGGGAATCCAAGAGACCCAGTACTTC.

The chain has TRBV4-3 and TRBJ1-1; D ambiguous. Trimming pared 4 bases from V and 8 bases from J, leaving 14 bases between. In germline, CDR1 is LGHNA, CDR2 YSLEER. The CDR3 sequence is 13 residues long. The CDR3 reads CASSRGEILEAFF. CDR3 in DNA: TGCGCCAGCAGCCGGGGAGAAATATTGGAAGCTTTCTTT.